Sequencing of this T cell receptor beta chain was carried out in a study of blood T cell repertoires in COVID-19. Libraries were prepared by immunoSEQ multiplex PCR; TCRdb keeps only in-frame clonotypes and omits some of them. Of 350,000 or so clones listed, more than 85% are singletons. Clinical history as reported by participants underpinned cohort assignment. Germline CDR1 reads LGHDT; CDR2 reads YNNKEL (reference sequence). The junction had 1 base not matched to a gene; V was cut back by 4 bases and J by 2 bases. The CDR3 is made up of 14 amino acids. The sequenced sample was PBMCs or T cells enriched from blood (not recorded which). This chain links TRBV3-1 (or the pseudogene TRBV3-2) with TRBJ2-7; TRBD2 agrees at 11 bases. The origin of this receptor is a woman aged 30 to 39 who had recovered from COVID-19. This chain's CDR3 is CASSRLAGPYEQYF. CDR3 nucleotides: TGTGCCAGCAGCCGACTAGCGGGGCCCTACGAGCAGTACTTC.